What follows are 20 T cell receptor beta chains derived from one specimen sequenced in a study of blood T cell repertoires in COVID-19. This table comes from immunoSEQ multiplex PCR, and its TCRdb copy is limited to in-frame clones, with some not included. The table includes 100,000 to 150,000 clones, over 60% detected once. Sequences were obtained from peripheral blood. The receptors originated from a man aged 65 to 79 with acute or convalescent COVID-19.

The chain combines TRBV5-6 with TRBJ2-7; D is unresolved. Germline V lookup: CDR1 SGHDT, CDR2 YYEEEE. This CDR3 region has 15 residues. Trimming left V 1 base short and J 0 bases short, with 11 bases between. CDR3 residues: CASSLTLLSSYEQYF. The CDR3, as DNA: TGTGCCAGCAGCTTGACCCTACTAAGCTCCTACGAGCAGTACTTC.

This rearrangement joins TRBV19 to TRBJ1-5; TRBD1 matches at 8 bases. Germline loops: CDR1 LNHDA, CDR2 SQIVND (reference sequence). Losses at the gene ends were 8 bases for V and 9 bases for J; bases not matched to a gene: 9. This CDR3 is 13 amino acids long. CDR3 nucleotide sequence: TGTGCCAGTGGACAGGGCCGGCCGGGGCCCCAGCATTTT. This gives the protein CASGQGRPGPQHF.

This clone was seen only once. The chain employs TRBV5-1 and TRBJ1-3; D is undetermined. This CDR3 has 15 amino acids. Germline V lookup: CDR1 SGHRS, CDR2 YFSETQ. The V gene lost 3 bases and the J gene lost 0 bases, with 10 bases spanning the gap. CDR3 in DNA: TGCGCCAGCAGCTCCGGGATTATCTCTGGAAACACCATATATTTT. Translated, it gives CASSSGIISGNTIYF.

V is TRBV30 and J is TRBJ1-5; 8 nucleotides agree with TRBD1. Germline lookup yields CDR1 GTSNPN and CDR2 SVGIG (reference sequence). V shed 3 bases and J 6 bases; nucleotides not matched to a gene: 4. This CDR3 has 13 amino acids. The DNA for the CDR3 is TGTGCCTGGAGCAGGGGGCGAGGTCAGCCCCAGCATTTT. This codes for CAWSRGRGQPQHF.

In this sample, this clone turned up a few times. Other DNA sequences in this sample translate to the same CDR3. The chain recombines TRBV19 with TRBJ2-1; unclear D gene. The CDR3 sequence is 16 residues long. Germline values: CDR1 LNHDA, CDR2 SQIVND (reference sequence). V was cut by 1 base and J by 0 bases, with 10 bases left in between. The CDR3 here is CASSIGQRSSYNEQFF. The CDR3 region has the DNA TGTGCCAGTAGTATAGGGCAGCGAAGCTCCTACAATGAGCAGTTCTTC.

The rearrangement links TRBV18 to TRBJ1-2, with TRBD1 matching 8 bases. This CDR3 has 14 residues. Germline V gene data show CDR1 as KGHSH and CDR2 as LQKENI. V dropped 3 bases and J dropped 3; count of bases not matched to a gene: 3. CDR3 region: CASSPPTGDYGYTF. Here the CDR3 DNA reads TGTGCCAGCTCACCCCCGACAGGGGACTATGGCTACACCTTC.

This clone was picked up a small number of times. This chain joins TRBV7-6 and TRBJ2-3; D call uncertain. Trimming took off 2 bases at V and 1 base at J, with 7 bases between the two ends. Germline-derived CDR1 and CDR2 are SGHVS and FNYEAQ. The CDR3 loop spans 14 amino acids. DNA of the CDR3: TGTGCCAGCAGCTTAAGCGCGGGCACAGATACGCAGTATTTT. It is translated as CASSLSAGTDTQYF. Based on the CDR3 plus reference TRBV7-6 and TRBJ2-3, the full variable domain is GAGVSQSPRYKVTKRGQDVALRCDPISGHVSLYWYRQALGQGPEFLTYFNYEAQQDKSGLPNDRFSAERPEGSISTLTIQRTEQRDSAMYRCASSLSAGTDTQYFGPGTRLTVL.

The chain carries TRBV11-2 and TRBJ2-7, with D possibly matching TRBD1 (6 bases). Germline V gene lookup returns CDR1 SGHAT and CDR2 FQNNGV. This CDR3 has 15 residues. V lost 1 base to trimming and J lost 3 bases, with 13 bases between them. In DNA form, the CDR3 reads TGTGCCAGCAGCTTAGCCCGGGGACACATCTACGAGCAGTACTTC. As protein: CASSLARGHIYEQYF.

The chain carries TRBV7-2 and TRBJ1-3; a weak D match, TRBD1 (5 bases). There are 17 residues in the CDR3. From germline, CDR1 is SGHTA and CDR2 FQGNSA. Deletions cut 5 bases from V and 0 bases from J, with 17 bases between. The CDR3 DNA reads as TGTGCCAGCAGCGGGGCGGATTTGCTTTACTCTGGAAACACCATATATTTT. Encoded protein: CASSGADLLYSGNTIYF.

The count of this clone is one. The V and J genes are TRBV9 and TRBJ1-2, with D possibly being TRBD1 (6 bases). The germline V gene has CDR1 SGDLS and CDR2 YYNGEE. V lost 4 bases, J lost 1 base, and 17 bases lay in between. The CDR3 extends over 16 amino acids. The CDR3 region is CASSPVGGGDNYGYTF. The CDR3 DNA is TGTGCCAGCAGCCCAGTAGGTGGGGGCGATAACTATGGCTACACCTTC.

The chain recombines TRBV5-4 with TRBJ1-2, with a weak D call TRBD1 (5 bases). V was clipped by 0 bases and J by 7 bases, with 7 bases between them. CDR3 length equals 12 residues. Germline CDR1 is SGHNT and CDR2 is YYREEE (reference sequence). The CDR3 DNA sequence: TGTGCCAGCAGCTTGGACAGGAGTGGCTACACCTTC. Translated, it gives CASSLDRSGYTF. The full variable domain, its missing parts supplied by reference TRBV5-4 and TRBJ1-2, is ETGVTQSPTHLIKTRGQQVTLRCSSQSGHNTVSWYQQALGQGPQFIFQYYREEENGRGNFPPRFSGLQFPNYSSELNVNALELDDSALYLCASSLDRSGYTFGSGTRLTVV.

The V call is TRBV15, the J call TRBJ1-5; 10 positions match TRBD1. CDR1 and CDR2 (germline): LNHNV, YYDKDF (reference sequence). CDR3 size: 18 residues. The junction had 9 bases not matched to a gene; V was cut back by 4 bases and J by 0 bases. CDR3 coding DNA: TGTGCCACCAGCACTGGGACAGGGGCCTTGTATAGCAATCAGCCCCAGCATTTT. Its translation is CATSTGTGALYSNQPQHF.

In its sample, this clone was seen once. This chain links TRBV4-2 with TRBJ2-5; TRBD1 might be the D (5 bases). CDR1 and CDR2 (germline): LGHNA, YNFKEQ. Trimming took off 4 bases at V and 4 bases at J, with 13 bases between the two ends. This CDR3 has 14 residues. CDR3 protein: CASSPLGEGETQYF. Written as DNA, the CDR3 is TGTGCCAGCAGCCCCTTAGGGGAAGGAGAGACCCAGTACTTC.

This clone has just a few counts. As DNA, the CDR3 is TGTGCCAGCAGCACAATGAACAATGAGCAGTTCTTC. Translating gives CASSTMNNEQFF. The gene calls are TRBV7-9 and TRBJ2-1; D gene unclear. CDR1 SEHNR and CDR2 FQNEAQ come from the germline V gene (reference sequence). The CDR3 loop spans 12 amino acids. V was cut by 5 bases and J by 5 bases, with 7 bases left in between.

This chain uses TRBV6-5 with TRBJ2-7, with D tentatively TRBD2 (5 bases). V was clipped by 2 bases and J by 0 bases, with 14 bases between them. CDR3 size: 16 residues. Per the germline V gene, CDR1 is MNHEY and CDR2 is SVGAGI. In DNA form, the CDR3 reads TGTGCCAGCAGTTACGATAGCGACGCGAGCTCCTACGAGCAGTACTTC. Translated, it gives CASSYDSDASSYEQYF.

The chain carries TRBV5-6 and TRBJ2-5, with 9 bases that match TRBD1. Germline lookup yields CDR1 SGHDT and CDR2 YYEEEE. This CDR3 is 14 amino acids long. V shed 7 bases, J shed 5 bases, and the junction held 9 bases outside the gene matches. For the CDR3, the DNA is TGTGCCAGCTGGGGACAGGGAGGTAGGGAGACCCAGTACTTC. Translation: CASWGQGGRETQYF.

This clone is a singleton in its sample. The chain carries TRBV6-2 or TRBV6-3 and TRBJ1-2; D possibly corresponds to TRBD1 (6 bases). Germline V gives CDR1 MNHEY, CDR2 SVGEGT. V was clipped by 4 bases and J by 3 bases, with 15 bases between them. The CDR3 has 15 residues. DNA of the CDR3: TGTGCCAGCAGTTTCCGTTCCACAGGGTACTATGGCTACACCTTC. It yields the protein CASSFRSTGYYGYTF.

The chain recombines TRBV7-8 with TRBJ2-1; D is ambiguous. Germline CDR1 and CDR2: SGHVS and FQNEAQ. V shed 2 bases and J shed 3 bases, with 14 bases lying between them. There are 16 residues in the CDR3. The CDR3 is CASSLQAPLIYNEQFF. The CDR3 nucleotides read TGTGCCAGCAGCTTACAGGCCCCACTGATCTACAATGAGCAGTTCTTC.

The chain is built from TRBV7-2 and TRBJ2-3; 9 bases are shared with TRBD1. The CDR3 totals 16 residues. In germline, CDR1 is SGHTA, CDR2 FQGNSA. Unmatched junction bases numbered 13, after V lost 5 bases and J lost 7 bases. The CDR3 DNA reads TGTGCCAGCAGCCCCTCTGGGGGACAGGGTTGGAATACGCAGTATTTT. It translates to CASSPSGGQGWNTQYF.

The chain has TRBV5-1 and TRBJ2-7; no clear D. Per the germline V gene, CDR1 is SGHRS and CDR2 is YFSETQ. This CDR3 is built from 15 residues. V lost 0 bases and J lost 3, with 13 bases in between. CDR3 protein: CASSLALAARYEQYF. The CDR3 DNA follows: TGCGCCAGCAGCTTGGCCTTGGCCGCCCGCTACGAGCAGTACTTC.